The subject of this entry is one T cell receptor beta chain. These data come from a study of CD8 T cells in Susac syndrome. Reverse transcription of about 0.5 to 1 ug RNA was carried out with random hexamers. Each CDR3 protein is one row after TCRdb ran MiXCR on the immunoSEQ multiplex PCR reads. The data show about 280,000 distinct CDR3 sequences, more than 75% seen once. This CDR3 has 14 amino acids. Germline V gene lookup returns CDR1 DFQATT and CDR2 SNEGSKA (reference sequence). Trimming removed 3 bases from V and 2 bases from J, with 14 bases in between. This chain links TRBV20-1 with TRBJ2-7; a weak D match, TRBD2 (6 bases). Material for sequencing was CD8+ T cells from PBMCs. The clonotype comes from a human donor with multiple sclerosis. The CDR3 sequence: CSASSLATTYEQYF. The DNA for the CDR3 is TGCAGTGCTAGTTCCCTAGCGACTACCTACGAGCAGTACTTC.